The 16 T cell receptor beta chains presented below share a single source sample, sequenced in a study of blood T cell repertoires in COVID-19. TCRdb's table, derived via immunoSEQ multiplex PCR, lists solely in-frame clones and lacks some. Of over 70,000 clones listed, roughly nine tenths are singletons. The sequenced sample was peripheral blood. These receptors originate from a man aged 45-65 years with COVID-19, enrolled during active disease.

This clone was counted a few times. V and J are TRBV9 and TRBJ2-7; the match to TRBD1 covers 7 bases. With V trimmed by 6 bases and J by 3 bases, 6 bases remained unmatched. Germline V gene sequence: CDR1 SGDLS, CDR2 YYNGEE. The CDR3 has 13 amino acids. The CDR3 nucleotides read TGTGCCAGCACCTCAAGGGGGCTCTACGAGCAGTACGTC. It encodes CASTSRGLYEQYV.

The rearrangement links TRBV5-4 to TRBJ2-3; 8 bases fit TRBD2. V trimming: 4 bases; J trimming: 4 bases; junction bases outside the gene matches: 8. Germline V gene lookup returns CDR1 SGHNT and CDR2 YYREEE (reference sequence). CDR3 length equals 15 residues. The CDR3 spells CASSTATSGADTQYF. CDR3 DNA sequence: TGTGCCAGCAGCACCGCAACTAGCGGAGCAGATACGCAGTATTTT.

This chain joins TRBV7-2 and TRBJ1-6; possible D gene TRBD1, 5 bases. V shed 5 bases and J shed 6 bases, with 20 bases lying between them. In germline, CDR1 is SGHTA, CDR2 FQGNSA. The CDR3 consists of 17 residues. In DNA form, the CDR3 reads TGTGCCAGCAGCAAGAGGGGCGGGGTTGGAACTAATTCACCCCTCCACTTT. It encodes CASSKRGGVGTNSPLHF.

Here the CDR3 reads CASSLSHEQYF. DNA of the CDR3: TGTGCCAGCAGTCTTAGCCACGAGCAGTACTTC. V is TRBV12-3 or TRBV12-4 and J is TRBJ2-7; D call uncertain. This CDR3 is 11 amino acids long. Trimming stripped 5 bases from V and 5 bases from J, with 7 bases between.

This clone was seen a single time. The chain couples TRBV6-5 to TRBJ2-2, with D unresolved. The CDR3 sequence is 12 residues long. CDR1 and CDR2 (germline): MNHEY, SVGAGI. Trimming left V 6 bases short and J 3 bases short, with 5 bases between. CDR3 coding DNA: TGTGCCAGCAGACTGTACACCGGGGAGCTGTTTTTT. This encodes CASRLYTGELFF.

CDR3 residues: CAWRETGTGGREQYF. CDR3 nucleotides: TGTGCCTGGAGGGAAACCGGGACAGGGGGTCGCGAGCAGTACTTC. The rearrangement joins TRBV30 to TRBJ2-7, with TRBD1 identical over 11 bases. The CDR3 runs 15 residues. Per the germline V gene, CDR1 is GTSNPN and CDR2 is SVGIG (reference sequence). J gave up 6 bases and V 3 bases, and 10 bases lay outside the gene matches. Full variable domain (outside the CDR3, taken from reference TRBV30 and TRBJ2-7): SQTIHQWPATLVQPVGSPLSLECTVEGTSNPNLYWYRQAAGRGLQLLFYSVGIGQISSEVPQNLSASRPQDRQFILSSKKLLLSDSGFYLCAWRETGTGGREQYFGPGTRLTVT.

The chain is built from TRBV21-1 and TRBJ2-7; TRBD1, as called in the table, went unchecked against the DNA. TRBV21-1 is classified as a pseudogene. The CDR3 is made up of 19 amino acids. The CDR3 bases are TGTGCCAGCAGCATGAGGGGACAGGGGAATCTCATTGTGATCTACGAGCAGTACTTC. Translated: CASSMRGQGNLIVIYEQYF.

The chain links TRBV3-1 (or the pseudogene TRBV3-2) to TRBJ2-1; D is uncertain. The germline CDR1 and CDR2 sequences are LGHDT and YNNKEL (reference sequence). This CDR3 spans 12 amino acids. V was cut by 3 bases and J by 9 bases, with 9 bases left in between. CDR3: CASSHSKVEQFF. CDR3 nucleotides: TGTGCCAGCAGCCACTCTAAAGTTGAGCAGTTCTTC.

The chain uses TRBV6-5 and TRBJ2-7; D may be TRBD1 (7 bases). Per the germline V gene, CDR1 is MNHEY and CDR2 is SVGAGI. V lost 0 bases and J lost 3, with 15 bases in between. The CDR3 consists of 16 residues. The CDR3 protein is CASSYSAGGRVYEQYF. The CDR3 nucleotides read TGTGCCAGCAGTTACTCGGCAGGGGGGCGGGTCTACGAGCAGTACTTC.

This clone was counted once. CDR3 sequence: CASSLLADDTGELFF. The CDR3 bases are TGTGCCAGCAGCCTCCTAGCGGACGACACCGGGGAGCTGTTTTTT. The chain is built from TRBV7-3 and TRBJ2-2; TRBD2 matches 7 bases. The CDR3 contains 15 residues. V gave up 5 bases and J gave up 3 bases; unmatched junction bases: 6. Germline V gene sequence: CDR1 SGHTA, CDR2 FQGTGA.

V usage is TRBV19 and J usage is TRBJ1-3; D gene unclear. Germline V gene data show CDR1 as LNHDA and CDR2 as SQIVND (reference sequence). The V end lost 7 bases, the J end lost 0 bases, and 13 bases lay between the germline ends. The CDR3 has 15 residues. The CDR3 region is CASISTRYSGNTIYF. CDR3 nucleotides: TGTGCCAGTATATCGACACGCTACTCTGGAAACACCATATATTTT.

J is TRBJ1-3 and V is TRBV10-1; TRBD1 matches at 7 bases. The CDR3 length is 14 residues. Germline-derived CDR1 and CDR2 are WNHNN and SYGVQD (reference sequence). The junction had 2 bases not matched to a gene; V was cut back by 3 bases and J by 3 bases. Written as DNA, the CDR3 is TGCGCCAGCAGTGAAGACAGGGTTGGAAACACCATATATTTT. It encodes CASSEDRVGNTIYF.

This clone came up once. J is TRBJ2-7 and V is TRBV24-1, with 9 nucleotides matching TRBD2. The CDR3 covers 16 residues. The ends lost 3 bases at V and 5 bases at J; junction bases unmatched: 10. Germline V gives CDR1 KGHDR, CDR2 SFDVKD. CDR3 in DNA: TGTGCCACCAGTGATCATAGCGGGAGAGGTCCCAACGAGCAGTACTTC. Translated: CATSDHSGRGPNEQYF.

This rearrangement joins TRBV18 to TRBJ2-1; perhaps TRBD1 as D (6 bases). Germline V gives CDR1 KGHSH, CDR2 LQKENI. With 3 bases removed from V and 0 bases from J, the gap between germline ends came to 18 bases. The CDR3 is 18 amino acids. CDR3 DNA sequence: TGTGCCAGCTCACCCTCAGGGGTACGCCTCCGCTCCTACAATGAGCAGTTCTTC. It codes for CASSPSGVRLRSYNEQFF.

The chain recombines TRBV6-1 with TRBJ2-2, with D possibly matching TRBD1 (6 bases). V lost 3 bases to trimming and J lost 1 base, with 12 bases between them. This CDR3 contains 16 residues. Germline V gene data show CDR1 as MNHNS and CDR2 as SASEGT. CDR3 sequence: CASSEQPGQNTGELFF. The CDR3 DNA reads as TGTGCCAGCAGTGAGCAACCGGGACAGAACACCGGGGAGCTGTTTTTT.

The genes are TRBV21-1 and TRBJ2-7; the table's D gene call, TRBD1, was not cross checked with the DNA. TRBV21-1 is deemed a pseudogene. CDR3 length: 15 amino acids. The DNA for the CDR3 is TGTGCCAGCAGCAATGGGACAGGGGCCCTCTGCGAGCAGTACTTC. Translation gives CASSNGTGALCEQYF.